The next 10 T cell receptor beta chains were all read from a single sample in a study of blood T cell repertoires in COVID-19. The table came from immunoSEQ multiplex PCR; TCRdb's copy has only in-frame clones and leaves some out. The table shows some 490,000 clones, with 88% occurring only once. The specimen was PBMCs or T cells enriched from blood (not recorded which). The origin of the receptors is a woman aged 55-70 years who had recovered from COVID-19.

The rearrangement links TRBV12-3 or TRBV12-4 to TRBJ2-7; 8 nucleotides agree with TRBD1. This CDR3 comprises 13 residues. J gave up 7 bases and V 4 bases, and 6 bases lay outside the gene matches. As DNA, the CDR3 is TGTGCCAGCAGTTCTCAGGGGGCTTGGGAGCAGTACTTC. This sequence encodes CASSSQGAWEQYF.

This rearrangement joins TRBV10-1 to TRBJ2-3; 9 bases match TRBD2. V trimming: 0 bases; J trimming: 4 bases; junction bases outside the gene matches: 8. CDR3 length: 17 residues. The germline gives CDR1 WNHNN, CDR2 SYGVQD (reference sequence). The CDR3 DNA sequence: TGCGCCAGCAGTGAGTCGGCGGGGGGGCTTGACGCAGATACGCAGTATTTT. This codes for CASSESAGGLDADTQYF.

In regard to this clone: The sample has other DNA sequences that encode this CDR3 too. V and J are TRBV24-1 and TRBJ1-4; the match to TRBD1 covers 10 bases. The CDR3 length is 15 residues. V was clipped by 4 bases and J by 6 bases; unmatched bases: 4. Germline CDR1 and CDR2: KGHDR and SFDVKD. The CDR3 bases are TGTGCCACCAGTGACTCCGGGACAGGGGATGAAAAACTGTTTTTT. Translating it yields CATSDSGTGDEKLFF.

The chain has TRBV6-6 and TRBJ1-1; no firm D call. The CDR3 runs 15 residues. V was shortened by 5 bases and J by 4 bases, with 17 bases between the two germline ends. Germline loops: CDR1 MNHNY, CDR2 SVGAGI (reference sequence). CDR3 sequence (DNA): TGTGCCAGCAGTCCCCGGACGAGGGCGAGCACTGAAGCTTTCTTT. Amino acids: CASSPRTRASTEAFF.

The chain is built from TRBV7-9 and TRBJ2-7; 8 bases map to TRBD1. This CDR3 is built from 14 residues. J lost 3 bases, V lost 0 bases, and 1 base had no gene match. CDR1 SEHNR and CDR2 FQNEAQ come from the germline V gene (reference sequence). The CDR3 protein is CASSLATGGYEQYF. The CDR3 nucleotides read TGTGCCAGCAGCTTAGCAACAGGGGGCTACGAGCAGTACTTC.

This chain uses TRBV11-3 with TRBJ1-2; tentatively, D is TRBD1 (6 bases). The V gene lost 1 base and the J gene lost 2 bases, with 11 bases spanning the gap. The CDR3 length is 15 residues. Germline V gene sequence: CDR1 SGHNT, CDR2 YENEEA. The CDR3 region is CASSLGGGGNYGYTF. For the CDR3, the DNA is TGTGCCAGCAGCTTAGGGGGAGGGGGAAACTATGGCTACACCTTC. The variable domain in full, with the rest retrieved from reference TRBV11-3 and TRBJ1-2, is EAGVVQSPRYKIIEKKQPVAFWCNPISGHNTLYWYLQNLGQGPELLIRYENEEAVDDSQLPKDRFSAERLKGVDSTLKIQPAELGDSAVYLCASSLGGGGNYGYTFGSGTRLTVV.

This clone was detected only once. The V and J genes are TRBV12-3 or TRBV12-4 and TRBJ1-5; no clear D gene. Trimming cost V 7 bases and J 9 bases, with 16 bases left between them. CDR3 length: 13 residues. CDR3 protein: CASKLTPVGPQHF. The CDR3 DNA follows: TGTGCCAGCAAACTAACCCCCGTCGGGCCCCAGCATTTT.

The chain has TRBV7-2 and TRBJ2-1; 7 bases are a match to TRBD1. CDR1 SGHTA and CDR2 FQGNSA come from the germline V gene. CDR3 length: 13 residues. The junction had 3 bases not matched to a gene; V was cut back by 3 bases and J by 7 bases. In DNA form, the CDR3 reads TGTGCCAGCAGCTTTATCAGGGGGAATGAGCAGTTCTTC. Translation gives CASSFIRGNEQFF. The full variable domain, completed using reference TRBV7-2 and TRBJ2-1, is GAGVSQSPSNKVTEKGKDVELRCDPISGHTALYWYRQSLGQGLEFLIYFQGNSAPDKSGLPSDRFSAERTGGSVSTLTIQRTQQEDSAVYLCASSFIRGNEQFFGPGTRLTVL.

This chain connects TRBV3-1 (or the pseudogene TRBV3-2) to TRBJ2-2; tentative D call: TRBD1 (6 bases). Germline lookup yields CDR1 LGHDT and CDR2 YNNKEL (reference sequence). Trimming cost V 1 base and J 1 base, with 16 bases left between them. The CDR3 extends over 18 amino acids. In DNA, the CDR3 is TGTGCCAGCAGCCAAGGTGGATGGGGGCAGAGGAACACCGGGGAGCTGTTTTTT. It is translated as CASSQGGWGQRNTGELFF.

The chain is built from TRBV12-2 and TRBJ2-1; the listed D gene, TRBD1, was not tested against the DNA. TRBV12-2 is deemed a pseudogene. This CDR3 region has 13 residues. CDR3 region: CASRSGPAGEQFF. The DNA of the CDR3 is TGTGCAAGTCGCTCGGGCCCGGCAGGGGAGCAGTTCTTC.